The entry below gives a single T cell receptor (beta chain) sequence along with its context. What this receptor recognizes is not known. No qualities accompany the bases; no much larger clone lies one base away. This sample is part of a study of cytomegalovirus exposure and HLA in healthy donors (dated by TCRdb to 2015 to 2018). Some background on the complete study: In an earlier analysis of several hundred of the donors, about 260 Gb of sequence data and 90 million to 120 million unique TCR beta sequences from 180 million or so T cells were reported. About 310 gigabases of sequencing data and 70 million to 85 million unique TCR sequences were included in an early release covering roughly 700 HLA-typed donors. Among the roughly 430 genotyped donors, approximately 82% belonged to the genetic ancestry cluster associated with self-reported Caucasian donors. The study aimed to test whether signatures of past pathogen exposure could be identified by cataloging public T cell receptors. The study used immunosequencing to profile the T cell repertoires of hundreds of subjects and linked those repertoires to cytomegalovirus serostatus. In addition to the first cohort of about 650 subjects, a separate validation cohort of approximately 110 different subjects was used. High-throughput TCR immunosequencing, statistical association of individual TCRs with disease status, and machine learning were combined to predict cytomegalovirus infection status. A later analysis re-examined previously published TCR beta repertoires from 600 to 700 donors and added high-resolution HLA genotyping to investigate patterns of TCR occurrence. Rather than using new phenotypic data, the later analysis identified candidate immune exposures from TCR beta sequences and from how often those sequences occurred across donors. In an earlier analysis of roughly 580 of the donors, high-throughput TCR beta sequencing was used to judge whether each TCR beta V gene segment behaved as functional or pseudogenic. Donor age, sex, ethnicity and CMV serostatus were compiled alongside the repertoire data. Genome-wide SNP genotypes for about 55% of the 666 donors were used in a later genetic analysis, which treated that subset as a discovery cohort. All discovery cohort repertoires had been generated using a single sequencing platform. HLA typing included class I and class II loci at four-digit resolution. The number of donors typed differed by locus, with roughly 620-640 for A, B, C, DRB1 and DQB1, more than 500 for DQA1, approximately 570 for DPA1, and 472 for DPB1. Roughly 5 DR-DQ haplotypes were handled as single units for association and clustering because linkage in the cohort was strong. Among 300 to 500 genotyped donors of the cohort, an average of approximately 220,000 unique TCR beta nucleotide sequences was sequenced per donor, of which roughly 18% were non-productive.

Library generation was performed with the immunoSEQ multiplex PCR assay. A mixture of 60 forward primers for TCR Vbeta segments and 13 reverse primers for TCR Jbeta segments was used in the multiplex PCR. The CDR3 region of rearranged TCR beta genes was amplified from genomic DNA with a multiplex PCR assay. The amplified TCR beta libraries were sequenced on the Illumina HiSeq System as 87-base-pair reads. In the paper's pipeline: Across the 700 or so repertoires, a later analysis counted 80 million or so unique TCR beta chains, about 10 million of which were shared by at least two donors. To remove PCR and sequencing errors, raw reads were error-corrected and collapsed into unique sequences using a nearest-neighbor algorithm that merged closely related sequences. Alignment of CDR3 sequences to IMGT reference sequences was used to assign V, D and J gene segments. For a sequence to be retained, at least a six-nucleotide match to both a V gene segment and a J gene segment was required. Rearrangements were classified as productive when the CDR3 lacked stop codons and remained in frame with V and J, and all other rearrangements were classified as non-productive. CDR3 was defined by IMGT convention, running from the second conserved V-encoded cysteine to the conserved J-encoded phenylalanine. In an earlier analysis of around 540 of the donors, sequences lacking an unambiguous match to a single V gene segment were excluded. An earlier analysis of 450 to 650 of the donors called V segments functional above 56.7% productive rearrangements and segregating when the between-donor standard deviation exceeded 5%. A statistical classification framework was developed to diagnose cytomegalovirus status using the catalog of TCR beta chain sequences. In a later analysis, V and J genes were assigned by comparing TCR nucleotide sequences against IMGT/GENE-DB human TR gene sequences. In a later analysis, CDR3 sequences and most-parsimonious VDJ recombination scenarios were assigned using the TCRdist pipeline. A later analysis defined each TCR beta chain by its CDR3 amino acid sequence plus V-gene family, and excluded reads lacking a unique V-gene family. A later analysis removed 592 highly shared, low-generation-probability nucleotide sequences to deal with suspected cross-contamination and a sequencing artifact. In a later analysis, a clonal expansion index for each public chain was calculated from normalized within-repertoire ranks of inferred template counts. In a later analysis, generation probabilities were computed using a VDJ recombination model fitted to out-of-frame rearrangements, and the results were checked against IGoR. In a later analysis, TCR-TCR, TCR-HLA and TCR-CMV co-occurrence was scored with hypergeometric tests, and a repertoire-size bias correction was applied to TCR pairs. To estimate false discovery rates, a later analysis permuted the HLA or CMV assignments 20 times. In a later analysis, co-occurring TCRs were grouped with DBSCAN, and TCRdist sequence similarity was added when clustering was performed within HLA-allele-positive subsets. Co-occurrence clustering excluded repertoires with fewer than 30,000 or more than 120,000 public chains, plus five with anomalous nucleotide sharing. TCRdb took this table from immuneACCESS and kept in-frame rearrangements with V and J called. Such tables lack part of the clones; where checked against another copy, unresolved V genes explain under half of the gap, and the rest is unexplained. The D gene and trimming were derived from the DNA, and the V and J assignments and clone size from that table. The sample contains 90,000 to 120,000 clones, around two thirds of them found a single time. Together, the top ten hold around 15% of the sample.

The cohort was made up of under 800 healthy bone marrow donors. At the time of sampling, all cohort members were nominally healthy, though unrecorded immune exposures were likely present. The donor was CMV seropositive and was included in the group of 290 or so seropositive cohort members. Every donor gave a peripheral blood sample, and the peripheral blood mononuclear cells from that sample were used for TCR beta sequencing. Genomic DNA extraction from the blood cell samples was performed with the Qiagen DNeasy Blood Extraction Kit. From cysteine to phenylalanine, the CDR3 is 15 amino acids long. Solely the CDR3 DNA is kept, with 45 bases framed from the first base. V trim: 7 bases; J trim: 3 bases; unmatched bases: 9. The germline V gene supplies CDR1 MNHEY and CDR2 SVGAGI. Results and caveats for the whole study, not just this receptor: In a later analysis, most CMV-associated TCR beta chains were found to appear HLA-restricted, with HLA associations seemingly driven largely by CMV exposure. In a later analysis, HLA-associated TCR beta chains showed more clonal expansion and lower generation probabilities than non-associated chains that were equally common. According to a later analysis, parvovirus B19, influenza, CMV and Epstein-Barr virus appeared linked to several top co-occurrence clusters. Roughly uniform sequencing depth across donors was assumed in presence/absence analyses, although this assumption may not hold. In a later genetic analysis, a missense DCLRE1C variant was associated with V-gene and J-gene trimming of TCR beta chains, and the association was replicated in an independent cohort. Over 15 rarely observed V segments, including chromosome 9 orphons, were excluded from the earlier analysis of some 590 of the donors because counts were too low. Some IMGT-functional V segments, including TRBV6-2 and TRBV6-3, could not be told apart with the 87-base-pair reads, so those segments were excluded. In a later genetic analysis, fewer N-insertions in productive TCRs were reported among donors in an Asian-associated ancestry cluster than the roughly 640-donor mean. A later analysis found that TCR association rates varied across HLA loci, with DRB1 alleles showing the most associated TCRs and HLA-C alleles the fewest. Strong co-occurrence of HLA alleles, especially DR and DQ, made assigning TCR associations to individual alleles difficult. While some public TCRs were present in many individuals, most TCR sequences turned up only very rarely across donors. The study gave a list of roughly 150 TCR beta chains associated with cytomegalovirus. The only immune exposure information available for the cohort was CMV serostatus. Linkage disequilibrium might explain the correlated functional status among segregating V segments, but an unknown experimental factor could not be excluded. The authors suggested that the approach could potentially be generalized to other disease states and immunological phenotypes. An earlier analysis of several hundred of the donors showed that most TCR beta V segments appeared in productive rearrangements either about 87% or about 30% of the time, which broadly matched IMGT annotations. A group of highly shared sequence variants was considered likely to be a technical artifact of the sequencing pipeline. HLA typing was unavailable for some donors at each locus, so association tests used only the typed subset. In vitro tests confirmed that a few of the cytomegalovirus-associated TCR beta chains recognize cytomegalovirus antigens. A further reported finding was that TCR beta sequences accurately predicted the HLA-A and HLA-B alleles for most subjects in the first cohort. In a later analysis, 15,000 to 20,000 TCR beta sequences were associated with specific HLA alleles at a false discovery rate of 0.05. Cytomegalovirus status was reported to be diagnosed by the classifier with high specificity and sensitivity in both the original and validation cohorts. In this cohort, only TCR beta chains were sequenced, and detectable features were limited by the absence of alpha or paired-chain data.

The chain was built from TRBV6-5 and TRBJ1-3; TRBD1 aligns with 7 central bases. The origin of this receptor is a woman aged 40 to 50 in good health and CMV-seropositive. Sequences were obtained from PBMCs. The DNA reads as follows: TGTGCCAGCATTGCAGGGGGATCGGGTGGAAACACCATATATTTT. Protein translation: CASIAGGSGGNTIYF.